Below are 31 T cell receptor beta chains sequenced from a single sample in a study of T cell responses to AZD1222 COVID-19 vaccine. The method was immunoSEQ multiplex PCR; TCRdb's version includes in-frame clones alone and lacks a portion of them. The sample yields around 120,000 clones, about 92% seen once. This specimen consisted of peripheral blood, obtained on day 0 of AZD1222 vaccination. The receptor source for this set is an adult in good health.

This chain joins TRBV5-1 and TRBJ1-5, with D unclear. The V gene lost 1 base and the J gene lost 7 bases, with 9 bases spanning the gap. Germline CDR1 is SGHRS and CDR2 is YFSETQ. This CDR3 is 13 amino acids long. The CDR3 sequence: CASSLWAGQPQHF. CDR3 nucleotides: TGCGCCAGCAGCTTGTGGGCGGGGCAGCCCCAGCATTTT.

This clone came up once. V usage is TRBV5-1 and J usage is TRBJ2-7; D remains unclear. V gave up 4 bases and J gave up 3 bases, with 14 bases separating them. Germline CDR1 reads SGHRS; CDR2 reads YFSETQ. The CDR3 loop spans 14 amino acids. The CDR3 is CASSQASLYYEQYF. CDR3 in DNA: TGCGCCAGCAGCCAGGCTTCCTTATACTACGAGCAGTACTTC.

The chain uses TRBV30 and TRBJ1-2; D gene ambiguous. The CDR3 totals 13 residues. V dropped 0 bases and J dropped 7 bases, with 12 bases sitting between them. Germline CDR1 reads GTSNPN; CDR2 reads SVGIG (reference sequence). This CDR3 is CAWSVLTAGGYTF. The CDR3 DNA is TGTGCCTGGAGTGTACTGACGGCGGGTGGCTACACCTTC.

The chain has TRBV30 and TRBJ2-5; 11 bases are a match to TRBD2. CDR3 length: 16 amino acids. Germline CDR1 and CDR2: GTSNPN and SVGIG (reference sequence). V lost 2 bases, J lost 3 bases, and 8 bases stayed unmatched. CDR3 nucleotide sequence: TGTGCCTGGAGTCCCCCGAGGGGACTAGCGGAAGAGACCCAGTACTTC. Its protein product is CAWSPPRGLAEETQYF.

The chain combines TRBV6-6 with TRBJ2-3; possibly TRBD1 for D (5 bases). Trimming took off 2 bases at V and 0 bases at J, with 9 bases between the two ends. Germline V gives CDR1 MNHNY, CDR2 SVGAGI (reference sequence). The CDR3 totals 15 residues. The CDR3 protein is CASSYGAESTDTQYF. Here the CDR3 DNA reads TGTGCCAGCAGTTACGGGGCGGAAAGCACAGATACGCAGTATTTT.

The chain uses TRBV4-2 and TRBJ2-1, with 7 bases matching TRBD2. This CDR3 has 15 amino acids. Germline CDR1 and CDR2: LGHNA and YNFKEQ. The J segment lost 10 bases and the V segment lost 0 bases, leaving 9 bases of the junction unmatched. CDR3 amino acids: CASSQDGTNGLEQFF. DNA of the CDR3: TGTGCCAGCAGCCAAGACGGGACTAACGGGTTGGAGCAGTTCTTC.

The chain's CDR3 is CASIGGTKNIQYF. The CDR3 DNA is TGTGCCAGCATAGGGGGGACCAAAAACATTCAGTACTTC. V and J are TRBV25-1 and TRBJ2-4; the D call may be TRBD1 or TRBD2 (6 bases each). V lost 7 bases, J lost 2 bases, and 9 bases lay in between. The germline V gene has CDR1 MGHDK and CDR2 SYGVNS. There are 13 residues in the CDR3.

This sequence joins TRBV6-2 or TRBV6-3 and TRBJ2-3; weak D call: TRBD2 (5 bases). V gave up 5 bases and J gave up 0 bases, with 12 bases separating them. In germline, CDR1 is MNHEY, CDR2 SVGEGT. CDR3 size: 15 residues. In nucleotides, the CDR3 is TGTGCCAGCAGTCGTAGCGAAACTAGCACAGATACGCAGTATTTT. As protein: CASSRSETSTDTQYF.

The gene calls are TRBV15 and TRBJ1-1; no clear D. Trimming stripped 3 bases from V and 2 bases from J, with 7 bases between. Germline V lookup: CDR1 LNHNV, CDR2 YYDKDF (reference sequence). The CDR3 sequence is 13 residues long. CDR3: CATSSTANTEAFF. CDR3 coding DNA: TGTGCCACCAGCAGTACAGCTAACACTGAAGCTTTCTTT.

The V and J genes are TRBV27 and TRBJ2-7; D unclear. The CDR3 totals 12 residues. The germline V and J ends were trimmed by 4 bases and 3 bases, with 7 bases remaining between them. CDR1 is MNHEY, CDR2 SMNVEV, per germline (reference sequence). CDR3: CASSYKGYEQYF. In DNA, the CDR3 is TGTGCCAGCAGTTATAAGGGCTACGAGCAGTACTTC.

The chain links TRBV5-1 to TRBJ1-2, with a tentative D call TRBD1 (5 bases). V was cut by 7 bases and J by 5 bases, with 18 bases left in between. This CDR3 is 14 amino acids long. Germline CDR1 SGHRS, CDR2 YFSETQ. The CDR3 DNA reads TGCGCCAGCGTTCAAGAGCCGACAGAATATGGCTACACCTTC. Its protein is CASVQEPTEYGYTF.

CDR3 residues: CASGPGQQDSNQPQHF. The CDR3 DNA sequence: TGTGCCAGCGGGCCGGGACAGCAAGATAGCAATCAGCCCCAGCATTTT. The chain links TRBV2 to TRBJ1-5; 7 bases are shared with TRBD1. V shed 8 bases, J shed 0 bases, and the junction held 10 bases outside the gene matches. Germline V gene lookup returns CDR1 SNHLY and CDR2 FYNNEI. This CDR3 is 16 amino acids long.

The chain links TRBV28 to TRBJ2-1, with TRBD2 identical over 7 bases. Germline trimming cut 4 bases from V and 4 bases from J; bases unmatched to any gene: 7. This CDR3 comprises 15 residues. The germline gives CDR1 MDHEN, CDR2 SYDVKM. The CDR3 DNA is TGTGCCAGCAGTTCTCTAGCGGTCAAATACAATGAGCAGTTCTTC. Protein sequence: CASSSLAVKYNEQFF.

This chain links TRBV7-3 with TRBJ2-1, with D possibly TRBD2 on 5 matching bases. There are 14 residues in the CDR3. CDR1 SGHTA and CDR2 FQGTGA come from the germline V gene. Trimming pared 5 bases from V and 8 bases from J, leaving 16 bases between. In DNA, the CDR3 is TGTGCCAGCAGCCCCTCAGCGGAGTGGGATGAGCAGTTCTTC. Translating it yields CASSPSAEWDEQFF.

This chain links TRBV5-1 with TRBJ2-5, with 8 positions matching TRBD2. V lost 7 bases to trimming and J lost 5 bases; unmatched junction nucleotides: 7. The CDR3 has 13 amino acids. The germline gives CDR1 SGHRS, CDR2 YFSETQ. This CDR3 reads CASAPAGVETQYF. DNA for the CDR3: TGCGCCAGCGCCCCAGCGGGAGTGGAGACCCAGTACTTC. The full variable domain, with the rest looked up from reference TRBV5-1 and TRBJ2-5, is KAGVTQTPRYLIKTRGQQVTLSCSPISGHRSVSWYQQTPGQGLQFLFEYFSETQRNKGNFPGRFSGRQFSNSRSEMNVSTLELGDSALYLCASAPAGVETQYFGPGTRLLVL.

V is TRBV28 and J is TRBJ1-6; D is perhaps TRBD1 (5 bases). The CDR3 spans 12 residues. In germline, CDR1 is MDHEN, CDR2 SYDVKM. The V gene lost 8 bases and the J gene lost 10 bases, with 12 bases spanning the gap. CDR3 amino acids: CASRPGVSPLHF. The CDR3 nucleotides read TGTGCCAGCCGCCCGGGGGTGTCACCCCTCCACTTT.

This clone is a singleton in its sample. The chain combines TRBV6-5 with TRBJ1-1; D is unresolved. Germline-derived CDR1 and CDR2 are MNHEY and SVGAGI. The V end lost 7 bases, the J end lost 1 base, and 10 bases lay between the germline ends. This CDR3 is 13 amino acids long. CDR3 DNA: TGTGCCAGCAAGGTCTTTACGAACACTGAAGCTTTCTTT. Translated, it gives CASKVFTNTEAFF.

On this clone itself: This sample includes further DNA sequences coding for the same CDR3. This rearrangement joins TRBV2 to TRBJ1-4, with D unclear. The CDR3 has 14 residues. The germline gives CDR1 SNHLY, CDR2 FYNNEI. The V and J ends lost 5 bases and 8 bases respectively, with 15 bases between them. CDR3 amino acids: CASSPGGAGEKLFF. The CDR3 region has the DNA TGTGCCAGCAGTCCGGGTGGCGCGGGAGAAAAACTGTTTTTT.

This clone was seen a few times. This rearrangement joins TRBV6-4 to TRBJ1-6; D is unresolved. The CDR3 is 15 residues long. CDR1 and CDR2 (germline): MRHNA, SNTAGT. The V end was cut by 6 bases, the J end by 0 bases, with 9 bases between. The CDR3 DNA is TGTGCCAGCAGCGAAGAGAGCTCCTATAATTCACCCCTCCACTTT. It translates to CASSEESSYNSPLHF.

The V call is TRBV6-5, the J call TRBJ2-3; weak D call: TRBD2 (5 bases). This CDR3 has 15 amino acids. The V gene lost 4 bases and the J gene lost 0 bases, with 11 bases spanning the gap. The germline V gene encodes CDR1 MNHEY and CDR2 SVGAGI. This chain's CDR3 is CASSSSRGSTDTQYF. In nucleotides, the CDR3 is TGTGCCAGCAGTTCTAGCAGAGGTAGCACAGATACGCAGTATTTT.

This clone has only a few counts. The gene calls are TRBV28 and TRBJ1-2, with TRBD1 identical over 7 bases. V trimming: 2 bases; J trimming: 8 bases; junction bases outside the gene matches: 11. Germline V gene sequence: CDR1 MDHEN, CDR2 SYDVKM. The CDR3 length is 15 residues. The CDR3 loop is CASSLGGGEFLGYTF. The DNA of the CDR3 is TGTGCCAGCAGTTTAGGAGGGGGCGAGTTCCTCGGCTACACCTTC.

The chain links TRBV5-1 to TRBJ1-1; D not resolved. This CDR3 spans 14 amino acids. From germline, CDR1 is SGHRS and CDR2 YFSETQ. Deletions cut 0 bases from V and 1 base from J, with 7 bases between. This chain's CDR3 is CASSLGQSNTEAFF. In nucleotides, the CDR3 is TGCGCCAGCAGCTTGGGTCAATCGAACACTGAAGCTTTCTTT.

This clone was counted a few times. In DNA, the CDR3 is TGTGCCAGCAGTCTCCCCGGCGGGGGCACTGAAGCTTTCTTT. Translating gives CASSLPGGGTEAFF. This chain uses TRBV28 with TRBJ1-1; possibly TRBD1 for D (5 bases). The germline V and J ends were trimmed by 5 bases and 4 bases, with 14 bases remaining between them. Germline V lookup: CDR1 MDHEN, CDR2 SYDVKM. The CDR3 has 14 residues.

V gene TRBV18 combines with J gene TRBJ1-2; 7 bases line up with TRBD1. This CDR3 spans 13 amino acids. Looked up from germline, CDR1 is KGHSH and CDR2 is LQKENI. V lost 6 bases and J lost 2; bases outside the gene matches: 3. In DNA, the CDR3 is TGTGCCAGCTCCGAACAGGGGAACTATGGCTACACCTTC. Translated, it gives CASSEQGNYGYTF.

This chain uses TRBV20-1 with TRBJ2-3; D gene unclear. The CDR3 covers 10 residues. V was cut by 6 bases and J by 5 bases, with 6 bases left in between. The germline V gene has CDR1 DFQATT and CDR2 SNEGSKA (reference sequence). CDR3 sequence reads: CSAVRDTQYF. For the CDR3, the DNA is TGCAGTGCGGTCCGAGATACGCAGTATTTT.

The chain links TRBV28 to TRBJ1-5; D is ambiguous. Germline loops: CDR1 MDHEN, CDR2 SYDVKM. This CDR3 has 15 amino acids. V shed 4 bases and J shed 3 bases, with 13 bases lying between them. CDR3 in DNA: TGTGCCAGCAGTTGGGGTGATCGTTTCAATCAGCCCCAGCATTTT. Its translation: CASSWGDRFNQPQHF.

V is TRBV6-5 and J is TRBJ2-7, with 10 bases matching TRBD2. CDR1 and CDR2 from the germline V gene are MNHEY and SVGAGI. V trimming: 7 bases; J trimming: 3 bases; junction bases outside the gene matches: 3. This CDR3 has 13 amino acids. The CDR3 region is CASNVAGGYEQYF. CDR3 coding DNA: TGTGCCAGCAACGTAGCGGGGGGCTACGAGCAGTACTTC.

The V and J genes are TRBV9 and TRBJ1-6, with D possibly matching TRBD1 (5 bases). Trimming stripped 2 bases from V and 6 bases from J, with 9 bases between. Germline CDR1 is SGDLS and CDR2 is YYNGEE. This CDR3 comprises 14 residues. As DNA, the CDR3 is TGTGCCAGCAGCGTGGCAGGGAGTAATTCACCCCTCCACTTT. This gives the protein CASSVAGSNSPLHF.

CDR3 sequence (DNA): TGTGCCAGCAGTCTTAGCGGGCCCGGCGAGCAGTACTTC. This encodes CASSLSGPGEQYF. V gene TRBV6-5 combines with J gene TRBJ2-7; 7 bases match TRBD2. With V trimmed by 5 bases and J by 6 bases, 7 bases remained unmatched. This CDR3 has 13 amino acids. The germline V gene encodes CDR1 MNHEY and CDR2 SVGAGI.

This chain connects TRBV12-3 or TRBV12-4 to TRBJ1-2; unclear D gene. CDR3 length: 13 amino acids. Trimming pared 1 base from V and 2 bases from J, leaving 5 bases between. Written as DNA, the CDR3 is TGTGCCAGCAGTTTAGAGGGAAACTATGGCTACACCTTC. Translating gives CASSLEGNYGYTF.

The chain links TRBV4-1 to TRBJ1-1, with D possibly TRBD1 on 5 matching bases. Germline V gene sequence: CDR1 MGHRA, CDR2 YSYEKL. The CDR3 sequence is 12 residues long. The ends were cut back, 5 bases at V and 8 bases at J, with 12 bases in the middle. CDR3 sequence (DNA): TGCGCCAGCAGCGCTCGGGGCGGAGAAGCTTTCTTT. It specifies CASSARGGEAFF.